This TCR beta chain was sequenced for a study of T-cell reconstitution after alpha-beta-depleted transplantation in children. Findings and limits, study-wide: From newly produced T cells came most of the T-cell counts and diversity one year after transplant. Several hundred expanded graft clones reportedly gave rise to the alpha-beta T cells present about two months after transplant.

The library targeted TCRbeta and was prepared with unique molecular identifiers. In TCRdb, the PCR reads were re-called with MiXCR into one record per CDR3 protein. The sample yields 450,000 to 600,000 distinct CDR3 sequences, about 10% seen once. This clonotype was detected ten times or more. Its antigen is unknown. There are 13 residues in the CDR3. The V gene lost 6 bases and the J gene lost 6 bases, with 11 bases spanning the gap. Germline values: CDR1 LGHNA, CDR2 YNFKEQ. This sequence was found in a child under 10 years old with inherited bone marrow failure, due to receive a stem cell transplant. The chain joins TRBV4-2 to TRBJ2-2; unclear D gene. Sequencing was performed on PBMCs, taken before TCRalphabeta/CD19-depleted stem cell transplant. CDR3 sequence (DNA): TGTGCCAGCAGTTGGACCATCGCCGGGGAGCTGTTTTTT. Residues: CASSWTIAGELFF.